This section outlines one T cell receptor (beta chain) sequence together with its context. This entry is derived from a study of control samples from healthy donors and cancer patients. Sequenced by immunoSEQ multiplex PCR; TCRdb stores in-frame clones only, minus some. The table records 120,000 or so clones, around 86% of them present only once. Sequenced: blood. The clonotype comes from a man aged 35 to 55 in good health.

The CDR3 is CASSPDVNTEAFF. The CDR3 DNA reads TGTGCCAGCTCCCCGGACGTGAACACTGAAGCTTTCTTT. The gene calls are TRBV18 and TRBJ1-1; D gene ambiguous. The CDR3 sequence is 13 residues long. Trimming pared 6 bases from V and 0 bases from J, leaving 8 bases between. Per germline, CDR1 KGHSH and CDR2 LQKENI. The variable domain in full, completed from reference TRBV18 and TRBJ1-1, reads NAGVMQNPRHLVRRRGQEARLRCSPMKGHSHVYWYRQLPEEGLKFMVYLQKENIIDESGMPKERFSAEFPKEGPSILRIQQVVRGDSAAYFCASSPDVNTEAFFGQGTRLTVV.